This T cell receptor beta chain came from a study of shared clonotypes between healthy human individuals. Overall study findings and caveats: Represented diversity, genetic and exposure-history alike, was limited by few donors.

Germline CDR1 SGDLS, CDR2 YYNGEE. The CDR3 is made up of 14 amino acids. V trimming: 2 bases; J trimming: 5 bases; junction bases outside the gene matches: 3. With regard to this clone: Antigen: not known.

Clones were read by immunoSEQ multiplex PCR, and TCRdb kept only the in-frame ones, dropping some. This sample has around 450,000 clones, with roughly 77% found just once. This chain connects TRBV9 to TRBJ2-2; 7 nucleotides align to TRBD1. This receptor was taken from a woman between 40 and 50 years old in good health. Some clones in this sample may be carry-over from other donors' samples. Sequencing was performed on PBMCs. The CDR3 DNA follows: TGTGCCAGCAGCGTGACAGGGATGACCGGGGAGCTGTTTTTT. It codes for CASSVTGMTGELFF.